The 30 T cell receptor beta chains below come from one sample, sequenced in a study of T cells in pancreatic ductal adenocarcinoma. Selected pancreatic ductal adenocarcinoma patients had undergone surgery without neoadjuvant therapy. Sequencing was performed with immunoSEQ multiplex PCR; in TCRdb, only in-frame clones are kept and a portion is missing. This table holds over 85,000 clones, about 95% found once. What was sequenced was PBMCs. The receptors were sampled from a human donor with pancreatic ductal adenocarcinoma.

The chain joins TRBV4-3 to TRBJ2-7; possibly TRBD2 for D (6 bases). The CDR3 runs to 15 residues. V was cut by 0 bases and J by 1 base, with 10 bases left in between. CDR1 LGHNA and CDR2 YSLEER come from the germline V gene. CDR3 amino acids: CASSQDLAGSYEQYF. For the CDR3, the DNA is TGCGCCAGCAGCCAAGATCTGGCGGGGTCCTACGAGCAGTACTTC.

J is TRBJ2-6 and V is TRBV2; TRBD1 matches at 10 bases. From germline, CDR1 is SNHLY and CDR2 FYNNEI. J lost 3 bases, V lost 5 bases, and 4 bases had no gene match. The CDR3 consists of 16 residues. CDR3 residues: CASSRQGAYGANVLTF. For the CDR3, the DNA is TGTGCCAGCAGTAGACAGGGGGCGTATGGGGCCAACGTCCTGACTTTC.

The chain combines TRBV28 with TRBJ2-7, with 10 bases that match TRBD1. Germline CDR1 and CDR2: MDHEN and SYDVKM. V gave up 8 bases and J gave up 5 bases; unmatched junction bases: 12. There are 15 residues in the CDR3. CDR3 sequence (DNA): TGTGCCAGCGTTCGGGACAGGGGATTCGGCGACGAGCAGTACTTC. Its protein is CASVRDRGFGDEQYF.

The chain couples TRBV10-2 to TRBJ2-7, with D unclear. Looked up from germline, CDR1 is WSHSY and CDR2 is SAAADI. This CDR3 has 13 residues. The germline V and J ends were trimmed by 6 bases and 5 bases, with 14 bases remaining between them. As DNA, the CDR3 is TGCGCCAGCAGACAACTAACGTTGGACGAGCAGTACTTC. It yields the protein CASRQLTLDEQYF.

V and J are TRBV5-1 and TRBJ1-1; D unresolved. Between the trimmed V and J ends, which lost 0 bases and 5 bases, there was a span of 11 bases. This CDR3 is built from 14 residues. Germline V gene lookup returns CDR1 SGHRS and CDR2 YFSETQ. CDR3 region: CASSLDSVQTEAFF. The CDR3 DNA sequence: TGCGCCAGCAGCTTGGACAGTGTTCAAACTGAAGCTTTCTTT. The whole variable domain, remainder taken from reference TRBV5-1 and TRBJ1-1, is KAGVTQTPRYLIKTRGQQVTLSCSPISGHRSVSWYQQTPGQGLQFLFEYFSETQRNKGNFPGRFSGRQFSNSRSEMNVSTLELGDSALYLCASSLDSVQTEAFFGQGTRLTVV.

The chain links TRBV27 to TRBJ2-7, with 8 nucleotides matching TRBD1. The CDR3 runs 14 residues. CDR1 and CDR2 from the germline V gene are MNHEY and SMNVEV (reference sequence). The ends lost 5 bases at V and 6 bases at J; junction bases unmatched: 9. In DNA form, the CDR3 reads TGTGCCAGCAGTCGGCCGGACAGGGCGGGCGAGCAGTACTTC. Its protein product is CASSRPDRAGEQYF.

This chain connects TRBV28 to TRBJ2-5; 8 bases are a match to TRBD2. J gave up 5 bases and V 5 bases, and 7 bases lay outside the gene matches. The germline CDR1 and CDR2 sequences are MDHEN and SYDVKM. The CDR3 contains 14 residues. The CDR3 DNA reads TGTGCCAGCAGTCCCCATAGCGGGACGGAGACCCAGTACTTC. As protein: CASSPHSGTETQYF.

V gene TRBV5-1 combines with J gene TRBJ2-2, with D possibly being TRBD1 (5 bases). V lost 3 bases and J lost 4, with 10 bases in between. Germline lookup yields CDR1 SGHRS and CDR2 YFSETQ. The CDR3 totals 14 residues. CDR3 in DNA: TGCGCCAGCAGCTGGCAGGGTCGCACCGGGGAGCTGTTTTTT. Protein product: CASSWQGRTGELFF.

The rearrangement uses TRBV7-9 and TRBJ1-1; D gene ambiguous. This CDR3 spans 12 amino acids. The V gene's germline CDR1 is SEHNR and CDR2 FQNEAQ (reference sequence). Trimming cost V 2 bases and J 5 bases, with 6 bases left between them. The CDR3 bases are TGTGCCAGCAGCTTAATACGGACTGAAGCTTTCTTT. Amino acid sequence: CASSLIRTEAFF.

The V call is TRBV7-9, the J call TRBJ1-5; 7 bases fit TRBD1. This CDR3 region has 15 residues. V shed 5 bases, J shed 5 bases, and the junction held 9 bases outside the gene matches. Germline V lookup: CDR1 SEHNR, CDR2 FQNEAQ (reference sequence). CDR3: CASSESGGFDQPQHF. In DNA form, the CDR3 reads TGTGCCAGCAGCGAGTCAGGGGGATTTGATCAGCCCCAGCATTTT.

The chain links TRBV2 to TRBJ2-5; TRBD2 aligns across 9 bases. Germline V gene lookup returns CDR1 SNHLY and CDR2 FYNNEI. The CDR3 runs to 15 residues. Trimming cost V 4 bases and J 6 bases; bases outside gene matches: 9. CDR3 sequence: CASSGVREGRKTQYF. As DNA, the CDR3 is TGTGCCAGCAGTGGGGTGCGGGAGGGCCGAAAGACCCAGTACTTC.

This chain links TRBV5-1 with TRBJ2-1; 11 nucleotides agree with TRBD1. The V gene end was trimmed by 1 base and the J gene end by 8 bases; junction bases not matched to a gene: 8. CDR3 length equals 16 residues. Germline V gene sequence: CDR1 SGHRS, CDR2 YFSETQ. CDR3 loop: CASSLWRDRGDHEQFF. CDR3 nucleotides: TGCGCCAGCAGCTTGTGGCGGGACAGGGGGGATCATGAGCAGTTCTTC.

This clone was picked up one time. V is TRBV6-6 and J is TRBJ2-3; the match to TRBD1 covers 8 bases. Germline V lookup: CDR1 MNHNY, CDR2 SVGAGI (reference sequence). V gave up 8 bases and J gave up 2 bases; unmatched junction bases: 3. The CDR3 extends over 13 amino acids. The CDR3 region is CASVQGATDTQYF. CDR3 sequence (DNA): TGTGCCAGCGTTCAGGGGGCCACAGATACGCAGTATTTT.

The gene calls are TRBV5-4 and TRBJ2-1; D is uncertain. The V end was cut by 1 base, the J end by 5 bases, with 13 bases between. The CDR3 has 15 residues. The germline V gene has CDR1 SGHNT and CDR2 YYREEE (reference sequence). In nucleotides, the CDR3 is TGTGCCAGCAGCTTGATGGCGGAACTTAACAATGAGCAGTTCTTC. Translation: CASSLMAELNNEQFF. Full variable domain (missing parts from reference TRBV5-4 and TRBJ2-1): ETGVTQSPTHLIKTRGQQVTLRCSSQSGHNTVSWYQQALGQGPQFIFQYYREEENGRGNFPPRFSGLQFPNYSSELNVNALELDDSALYLCASSLMAELNNEQFFGPGTRLTVL.

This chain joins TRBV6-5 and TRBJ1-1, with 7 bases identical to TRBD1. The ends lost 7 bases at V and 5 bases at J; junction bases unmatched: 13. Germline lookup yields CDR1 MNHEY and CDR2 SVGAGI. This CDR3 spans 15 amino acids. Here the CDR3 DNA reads TGTGCCAGCATTGCGACAGGGCGCAGTGGTACTGAAGCTTTCTTT. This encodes CASIATGRSGTEAFF.

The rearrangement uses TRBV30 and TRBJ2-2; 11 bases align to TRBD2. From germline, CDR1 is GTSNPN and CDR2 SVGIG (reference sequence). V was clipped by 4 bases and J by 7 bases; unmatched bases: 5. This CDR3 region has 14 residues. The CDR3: CAWKGLAVFGELFF. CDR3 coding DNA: TGTGCCTGGAAGGGACTAGCGGTCTTCGGGGAGCTGTTTTTT.

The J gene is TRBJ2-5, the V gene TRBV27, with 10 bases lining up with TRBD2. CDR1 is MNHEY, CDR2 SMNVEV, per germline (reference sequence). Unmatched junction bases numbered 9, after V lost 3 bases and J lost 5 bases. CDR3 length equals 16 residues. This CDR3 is CASSLGSLAGGETQYF. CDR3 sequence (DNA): TGTGCCAGCAGTTTGGGTTCGTTAGCGGGAGGCGAGACCCAGTACTTC.

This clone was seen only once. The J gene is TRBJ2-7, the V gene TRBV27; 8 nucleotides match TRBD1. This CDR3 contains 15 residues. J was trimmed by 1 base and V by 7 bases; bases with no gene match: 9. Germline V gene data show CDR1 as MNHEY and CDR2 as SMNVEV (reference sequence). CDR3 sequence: CASTMTGVGSYEQYF. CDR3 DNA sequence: TGTGCCAGCACTATGACAGGGGTGGGATCCTACGAGCAGTACTTC.

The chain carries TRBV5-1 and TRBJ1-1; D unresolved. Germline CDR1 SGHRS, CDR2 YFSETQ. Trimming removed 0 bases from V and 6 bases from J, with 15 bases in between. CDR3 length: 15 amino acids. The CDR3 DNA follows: TGCGCCAGCAGCTTGGCCCCTAGCGAAGGGTCTGAAGCTTTCTTT. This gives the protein CASSLAPSEGSEAFF.

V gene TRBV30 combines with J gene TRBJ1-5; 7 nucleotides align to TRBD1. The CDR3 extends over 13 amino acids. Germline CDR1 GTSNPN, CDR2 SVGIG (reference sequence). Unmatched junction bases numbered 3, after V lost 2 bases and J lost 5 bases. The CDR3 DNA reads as TGTGCCTGGAGTTTCAGGGGGGATCAGCCCCAGCATTTT. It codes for CAWSFRGDQPQHF.

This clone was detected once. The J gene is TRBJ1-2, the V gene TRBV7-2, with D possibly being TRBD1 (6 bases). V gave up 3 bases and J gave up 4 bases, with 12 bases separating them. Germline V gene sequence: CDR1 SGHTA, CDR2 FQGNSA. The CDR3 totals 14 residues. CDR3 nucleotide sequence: TGTGCCAGCAGCTTGGACAGCCTCAGCTATGGCTACACCTTC. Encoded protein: CASSLDSLSYGYTF.

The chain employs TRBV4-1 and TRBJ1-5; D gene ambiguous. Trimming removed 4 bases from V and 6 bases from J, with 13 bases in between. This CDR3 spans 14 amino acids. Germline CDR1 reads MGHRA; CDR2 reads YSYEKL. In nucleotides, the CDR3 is TGCGCCAGCAGCCTGAACATTGTAACTCAGCCCCAGCATTTT. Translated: CASSLNIVTQPQHF.

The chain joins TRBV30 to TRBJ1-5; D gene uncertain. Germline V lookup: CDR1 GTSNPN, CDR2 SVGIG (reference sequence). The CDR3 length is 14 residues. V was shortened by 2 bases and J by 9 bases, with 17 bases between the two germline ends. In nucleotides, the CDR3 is TGTGCCTGGAGTCGCGGCCTCTTGGTCGGGCCCCAGCATTTT. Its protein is CAWSRGLLVGPQHF.

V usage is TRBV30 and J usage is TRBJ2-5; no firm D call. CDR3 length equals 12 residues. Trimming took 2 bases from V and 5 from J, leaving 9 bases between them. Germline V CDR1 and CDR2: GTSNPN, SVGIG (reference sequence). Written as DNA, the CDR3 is TGTGCCTGGAGTTCGCCCGGGGAGACCCAGTACTTC. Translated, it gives CAWSSPGETQYF. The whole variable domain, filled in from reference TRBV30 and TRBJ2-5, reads SQTIHQWPATLVQPVGSPLSLECTVEGTSNPNLYWYRQAAGRGLQLLFYSVGIGQISSEVPQNLSASRPQDRQFILSSKKLLLSDSGFYLCAWSSPGETQYFGPGTRLLVL.

DNA for the CDR3: TGCGCCAGCAGCCAACTAGCGGGAGGCCCCGAGACCCAGTACTTC. It specifies CASSQLAGGPETQYF. J is TRBJ2-5 and V is TRBV5-1; 12 bases agree with TRBD2. This CDR3 is built from 15 residues. Unmatched junction bases numbered 6, after V lost 4 bases and J lost 5 bases. Germline loops: CDR1 SGHRS, CDR2 YFSETQ.

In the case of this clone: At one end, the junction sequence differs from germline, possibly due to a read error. For the CDR3, the DNA is TGTGCTAGCAGGGGTGGGAGCGAAGAGACCCAGTACTTC. Protein: CASRGGSEETQYF. The chain recombines TRBV7-7 with TRBJ2-5; maybe TRBD1 (6 bases). The CDR3 extends over 13 amino acids. Germline values: CDR1 SSHAT, CDR2 FNYEAQ (reference sequence).

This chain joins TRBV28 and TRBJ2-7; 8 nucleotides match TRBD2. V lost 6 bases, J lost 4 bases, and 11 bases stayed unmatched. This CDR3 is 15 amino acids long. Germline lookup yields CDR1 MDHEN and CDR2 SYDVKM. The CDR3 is CASSTGGGEQYEQYF. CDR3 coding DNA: TGTGCCAGCAGCACGGGGGGGGGCGAGCAGTACGAGCAGTACTTC.

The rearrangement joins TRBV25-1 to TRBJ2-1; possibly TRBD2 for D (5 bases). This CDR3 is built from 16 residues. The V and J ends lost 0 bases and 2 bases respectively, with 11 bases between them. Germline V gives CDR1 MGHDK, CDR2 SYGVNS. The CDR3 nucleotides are TGTGCCAGCAGTGAATATTTAGCGCCGCCCTACAATGAGCAGTTCTTC. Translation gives CASSEYLAPPYNEQFF.

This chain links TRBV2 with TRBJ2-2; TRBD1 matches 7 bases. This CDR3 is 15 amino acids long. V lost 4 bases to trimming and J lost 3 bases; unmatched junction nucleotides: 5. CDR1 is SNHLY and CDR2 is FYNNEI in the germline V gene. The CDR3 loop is CASSVQGSDTGELFF. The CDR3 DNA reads TGTGCCAGCAGTGTACAGGGGTCGGACACCGGGGAGCTGTTTTTT.

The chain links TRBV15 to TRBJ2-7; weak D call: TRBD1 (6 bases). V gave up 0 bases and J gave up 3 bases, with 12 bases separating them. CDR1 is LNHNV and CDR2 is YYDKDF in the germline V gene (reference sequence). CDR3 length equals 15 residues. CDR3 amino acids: CATSRDRDTIYEQYF. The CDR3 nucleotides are TGTGCCACCAGCAGAGACCGGGACACTATCTACGAGCAGTACTTC.